The rows below give T cell receptor beta chains drawn from one sample of a study of blood T cell repertoires in COVID-19. Sequencing was performed with immunoSEQ multiplex PCR; in TCRdb, only in-frame clones are kept and a portion is missing. The repertoire holds roughly 250,000 clones, with 75% to 85% as singletons. Sample: peripheral blood. The receptors were sampled from a human donor in a cohort sampled during active COVID-19. Both conserved end residues are part of each CDR3. Fields, in order: D gene, clone size, J gene, V gene, CDR3 DNA, CDR3 protein. A D gene is named only where the DNA matches it firmly. Rows may omit the clone size; those that give it use once, few, many or a size class.

TRBD2 | . | TRBJ2-2 | TRBV5-1 | TGCGCCAGCAGCCTCAGACTAGCGGGGGGGCCGGGCACCGGGGAGCTGTTTTTT | CASSLRLAGGPGTGELFF
TRBD2 | . | TRBJ2-2 | TRBV7-3 | TGTGCCAGCAGCCCTTCGGGGGGGACGACCGGGGAGCTGTTTTTT | CASSPSGGTTGELFF
. | . | TRBJ2-7 | TRBV18 | TGTGCCAGCTCACCACCAGGGGTTAACGAGCAGTACTTC | CASSPPGVNEQYF
. | . | TRBJ1-5 | TRBV6-6 | TGTGCCAGCAGTTACTCAGGGGATCAGCCCCAGCATTTT | CASSYSGDQPQHF
TRBD1 | . | TRBJ2-1 | TRBV7-9 | TGTGCCAGCAGGGGGACAGGGGGACATGAGCAGTTCTTC | CASRGTGGHEQFF
TRBD2 | . | TRBJ2-1 | TRBV18 | TGTGCCAGCTCACCAGCTAGCGGGGGTAAGAGTGAGCAGTTCTTC | CASSPASGGKSEQFF
. | once | TRBJ1-2 | TRBV21-1 | TGTGCCAGCAGCAAAGAGACGATGGGAGTGGGGCTTGGACAGGCCAACTATGGCTACACCTTC | CASSKETMGVGLGQANYGYTF
. | . | TRBJ2-5 | TRBV6-5 | TGTGCCAGCAGTTACTCGAGCCGGGGGGAGACCCAGTACTTC | CASSYSSRGETQYF
. | . | TRBJ2-1 | TRBV7-2 | TGTGCCAGCAGCTTAGCGAGCGGGTTCTACAATGAGCAGTTCTTC | CASSLASGFYNEQFF
TRBD1 | . | TRBJ2-7 | TRBV2 | TGTGCCAGCAGTGGACAGGGGGCATCGAAATACGAGCAGTACTTC | CASSGQGASKYEQYF
. | . | TRBJ2-5 | TRBV9 | TGTGCCAGCAGCGTAGACGCAAGACTAGAGACCCAGTACTTC | CASSVDARLETQYF
TRBD1 | . | TRBJ1-2 | TRBV4-1 | TGCGCCAGCAGCCAAGATGGGTTTGGACAGGCTGGCAGTGGGTATGGCTACACCTTC | CASSQDGFGQAGSGYGYTF
TRBD1 | . | TRBJ2-7 | TRBV9 | TGTGCCAGCAGCGCGACAGGGATCTCCTACGAGCAGTACTTC | CASSATGISYEQYF
. | many | TRBJ1-4 | TRBV18 | TGTGCCAGCTCACCGCGGGGGTCGACTGAAAAACTGTTTTTT | CASSPRGSTEKLFF
. | . | TRBJ1-2 | TRBV19 | TGTGCCAGTACCCCCTTCGACAGGCATATCTATGGCTACACCTTC | CASTPFDRHIYGYTF
TRBD1 | once | TRBJ2-6 | TRBV4-2 | TGTGCCAGCAGCCGGGGACAGGCGCTCTCTGGGGCCAACGTCCTGACTTTC | CASSRGQALSGANVLTF
TRBD2 | . | TRBJ2-7 | TRBV27 | TGTGCCAGCAGTGGCCTAGGGGCGACTAGCGGGGGGTACGAGCAGTACTTC | CASSGLGATSGGYEQYF
TRBD2 | . | TRBJ2-1 | TRBV5-8 | TGTGCCAGCAGCTTAGGACTAGTTCTTGTCGGTGAGCAGTTCTTC | CASSLGLVLVGEQFF
TRBD1 | . | TRBJ2-7 | TRBV28 | TGTGCCAGCAGTTCAGGACAGGGATTTCAGTACTTC | CASSSGQGFQYF
. | . | TRBJ1-5 | TRBV7-9 | TGTGCCAGCAGTGGGCAGGGCGGCATCGAGAATCAGCCCCAGCATTTT | CASSGQGGIENQPQHF
. | . | TRBJ1-1 | TRBV5-5 | TGTGCCAGCAGCCTTTTTGAGATGAACACTGAAGCTTTCTTT | CASSLFEMNTEAFF
TRBD1 | few | TRBJ2-5 | TRBV6-6 | TGTGCCAGTTTAATGGGGACAGGGTATGAGACCCAGTACTTC | CASLMGTGYETQYF
. | . | TRBJ1-2 | TRBV28 | TGTGCCAGCAGTTCCCGGGGGGCGGGGGGAGCACATGGCTACACCTTC | CASSSRGAGGAHGYTF
. | . | TRBJ1-2 | TRBV7-8 | TGTGCCAGCAGCCTCAACTTCCAGGGCTCTGGCTACACCTTC | CASSLNFQGSGYTF
TRBD2 | . | TRBJ2-1 | TRBV28 | TGTGCCAGCAGTTACGCGGGGGGCTCCTACAATGAGCAGTTCTTC | CASSYAGGSYNEQFF
TRBD1 | . | TRBJ1-2 | TRBV13 | TGTGCCAGCAGCTTAATCATCCCCGAGCCGGGGATGGGACAGTTCTATGGCTACACCTTC | CASSLIIPEPGMGQFYGYTF
TRBD2 | . | TRBJ2-1 | TRBV6-2/TRBV6-3 | TGTGCCAGCAGTAACGGTCTCGAGGGACTAGCGAAGACCGGTGAGCAGTTCTTC | CASSNGLEGLAKTGEQFF
. | once | TRBJ2-3 | TRBV4-2 | TGTGCCAGCACGCACGGTGCTCCCCACGATACGCAGTATTTT | CASTHGAPHDTQYF
. | many | TRBJ1-2 | TRBV12-5 | TGTGCTAGTGGCCGTCCACTGCAGGGCGCTAACTATGGCTACACCTTC | CASGRPLQGANYGYTF
. | . | TRBJ2-7 | TRBV2 | TGTGCCAGCAGTACCTACAGGGCTGGGTACTTC | CASSTYRAGYF
. | . | TRBJ2-7 | TRBV18 | TGTGCCAGCTCACCTGCCCGGACTGGGCATGGCGACGAGCAGTACTTC | CASSPARTGHGDEQYF
. | . | TRBJ1-5 | TRBV6-5 | TGTGCCAGCAGTCCTGGGCCAAATCAGCCCCAGCATTTT | CASSPGPNQPQHF
. | . | TRBJ2-3 | TRBV7-9 | TGTGCCAGCAGCTTATCGTCGACAGATACGCAGTATTTT | CASSLSSTDTQYF
TRBD2 | . | TRBJ2-3 | TRBV3-1/TRBV3-2 | TGTGCCAGCAGCCAAGACGCGGGAGCGTCTACAGATACGCAGTATTTT | CASSQDAGASTDTQYF
. | . | TRBJ2-5 | TRBV6-5 | TGTGCCAGCAGTAGGGCTGGACAGGGAGGGGAGACCCAGTACTTC | CASSRAGQGGETQYF
. | . | TRBJ1-5 | TRBV6-5 | TGTGCCAGCAGTTACGACAGGAATAGCAATCAGCCCCAGCATTTT | CASSYDRNSNQPQHF
TRBD1 | . | TRBJ2-7 | TRBV9 | TGTGCCAGCAGCAAAGGGGACAGGGGGTTTTCCTACGAGCAGTACTTC | CASSKGDRGFSYEQYF
. | . | TRBJ2-1 | TRBV28 | TGTGCCAGCAGTTCCCCTTATAGGTCCAACGAGGGCTCCTACAATGAGCAGTTCTTC | CASSSPYRSNEGSYNEQFF
. | . | TRBJ2-7 | TRBV5-1 | TGCGCCAGCAGCCCCCCCGGGGCCTACGAGCAGTACTTC | CASSPPGAYEQYF
TRBD1 | . | TRBJ2-1 | TRBV11-2 | TGTGCCAGCAGCTATGGTCAGACAGGGGATAATGAGCAGTTCTTC | CASSYGQTGDNEQFF
. | . | TRBJ1-5 | TRBV5-4 | TGTGCCAGCAGCTTGGGTGGAGGGACGGGTCAGCCCCAGCATTTT | CASSLGGGTGQPQHF
. | . | TRBJ2-3 | TRBV29-1 | TGCAGCCTAGTGGCCTCGCACACAGATACGCAGTATTTT | CSLVASHTDTQYF
. | few | TRBJ1-5 | TRBV29-1 | TGCAGCGTTGACCGCACTTCCAATCAGCCCCAGCATTTT | CSVDRTSNQPQHF
TRBD1 | many | TRBJ2-1 | TRBV10-2 | TGCGCCAGCTCAAATCCGGGACAGGGAGGCAATGAGCAGTTCTTC | CASSNPGQGGNEQFF
. | few | TRBJ2-6 | TRBV12-5 | TGTGCTAGTGGTTTGTCGACAGGTGCGAACTCTGGGGCCAACGTCCTGACTTTC | CASGLSTGANSGANVLTF